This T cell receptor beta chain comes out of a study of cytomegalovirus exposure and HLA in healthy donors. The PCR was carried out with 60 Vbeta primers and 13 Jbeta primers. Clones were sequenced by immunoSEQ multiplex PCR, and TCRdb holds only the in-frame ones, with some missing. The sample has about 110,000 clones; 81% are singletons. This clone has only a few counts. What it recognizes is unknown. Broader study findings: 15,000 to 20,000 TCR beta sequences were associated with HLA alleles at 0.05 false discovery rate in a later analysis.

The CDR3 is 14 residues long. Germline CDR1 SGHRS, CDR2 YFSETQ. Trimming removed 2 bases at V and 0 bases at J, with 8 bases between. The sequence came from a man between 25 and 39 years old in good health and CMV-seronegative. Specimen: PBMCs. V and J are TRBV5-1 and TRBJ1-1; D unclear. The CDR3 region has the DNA TGCGCCAGCAGCTTAAGCGGGCTGAACACTGAAGCTTTCTTT. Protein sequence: CASSLSGLNTEAFF.